This passage covers 25 T cell receptor beta chains from one sample sequenced in a study of blood T cell repertoires in COVID-19. Some clones are missing from TCRdb's copy, which holds only in-frame ones; the method was immunoSEQ multiplex PCR. Of 100,000 to 120,000 clones in the sample, around 82% were seen once. Sequenced: peripheral blood. Receptors were obtained from a woman aged 55-70 years with acute or convalescent COVID-19.

The chain joins TRBV14 to TRBJ1-1; 8 bases line up with TRBD1. Germline-derived CDR1 and CDR2 are SGHDN and FVKESK. The length of the CDR3 is 17 residues. Trimming took 2 bases from V and 1 from J; bases not matched to a gene: 9. In DNA form, the CDR3 reads TGTGCCAGCAGCCAACTAGGACAGGGAAGGGGGAACACTGAAGCTTTCTTT. This translates into CASSQLGQGRGNTEAFF.

The V and J genes are TRBV18 and TRBJ2-5; tentatively, D is TRBD1 (6 bases). CDR1 and CDR2 from the germline V gene are KGHSH and LQKENI. Trimming took 8 bases from V and 2 from J, leaving 12 bases between them. This CDR3 has 13 amino acids. For the CDR3, the DNA is TGTGCCAGCACGGAAGACAGGCAAGAGACCCAGTACTTC. Residues: CASTEDRQETQYF.

The V call is TRBV7-9, the J call TRBJ1-1, with 7 bases lining up with TRBD1. Trimming took 4 bases from V and 4 from J; bases not matched to a gene: 6. The germline V gene encodes CDR1 SEHNR and CDR2 FQNEAQ (reference sequence). The CDR3 runs 14 residues. CDR3 in DNA: TGTGCCAGCAGCTCCGACAGGGTTGGCACTGAAGCTTTCTTT. This encodes CASSSDRVGTEAFF.

This rearrangement joins TRBV7-2 to TRBJ1-2; D unclear. The germline V gene encodes CDR1 SGHTA and CDR2 FQGNSA. V was pared by 1 base and J by 6 bases, with 6 bases between. The CDR3 extends over 12 amino acids. CDR3 in DNA: TGTGCCAGCAGCTTAGGGCCAAATGGCTACACCTTC. It codes for CASSLGPNGYTF.

CDR3 in amino acids: CASSRDRQETQYF. The CDR3 DNA reads as TGTGCCAGCAGCCGCGACAGGCAAGAGACCCAGTACTTC. The chain carries TRBV6-5 and TRBJ2-5; possibly TRBD1 for D (6 bases). The germline V and J ends were trimmed by 6 bases and 2 bases, with 10 bases remaining between them. Germline CDR1 MNHEY, CDR2 SVGAGI. The CDR3 length is 13 residues.

Only one count was recorded for this clone. This chain uses TRBV9 with TRBJ2-1; 12 nucleotides agree with TRBD2. The germline gives CDR1 SGDLS, CDR2 YYNGEE. This CDR3 region has 18 residues. V dropped 0 bases and J dropped 4; count of bases not matched to a gene: 8. The CDR3 nucleotides are TGTGCCAGCAGCGTAGCTAGCGGGGGGGCTCCCACGTACAATGAGCAGTTCTTC. As protein: CASSVASGGAPTYNEQFF.

This clone has only a few counts. This chain connects TRBV28 to TRBJ1-5; 9 nucleotides agree with TRBD1. V lost 9 bases, J lost 7 bases, and 7 bases stayed unmatched. This CDR3 is built from 13 residues. Looked up from germline, CDR1 is MDHEN and CDR2 is SYDVKM. CDR3 residues: CASQQGARQPQHF. In DNA form, the CDR3 reads TGTGCCAGTCAACAGGGGGCAAGGCAGCCCCAGCATTTT.

The chain joins TRBV13 to TRBJ1-5, with 7 positions matching TRBD1. Germline trimming cut 4 bases from V and 0 bases from J; bases unmatched to any gene: 12. The CDR3 contains 18 residues. Germline V gene data show CDR1 as PRHDT and CDR2 as FYEKMQ (reference sequence). The CDR3 spells CASSSSTRTGNSNQPQHF. CDR3 in DNA: TGTGCCAGCAGCTCAAGTACTCGGACAGGAAATAGCAATCAGCCCCAGCATTTT.

V usage is TRBV5-5 and J usage is TRBJ2-1; D is possibly TRBD1 (6 bases). The germline V gene encodes CDR1 SGHKS and CDR2 YYEKEE (reference sequence). The CDR3 has 15 amino acids. Trimming cost V 4 bases and J 3 bases, with 14 bases left between them. CDR3 DNA sequence: TGTGCCAGCAGCGTAACAGGGACGGGCTACAATGAGCAGTTCTTC. This sequence encodes CASSVTGTGYNEQFF.

The gene calls are TRBV5-1 and TRBJ1-2; 9 bases agree with TRBD1. Germline loops: CDR1 SGHRS, CDR2 YFSETQ. This CDR3 is 14 amino acids long. V lost 0 bases to trimming and J lost 6 bases; unmatched junction nucleotides: 3. DNA for the CDR3: TGCGCCAGCAGCTTGGGAGGACAGGGGAATGGCTACACCTTC. Its translation: CASSLGGQGNGYTF.

The gene calls are TRBV6-2 or TRBV6-3 and TRBJ2-2; 7 bases match TRBD1. Germline CDR1 MNHEY, CDR2 SVGEGT. V trimming: 0 bases; J trimming: 0 bases; junction bases outside the gene matches: 4. This CDR3 comprises 17 residues. CDR3 loop: CASSYSGQMTNTGELFF. The CDR3, as DNA: TGTGCCAGCAGTTACTCGGGACAGATGACGAACACCGGGGAGCTGTTTTTT.

CDR3 coding DNA: TGTGCCAGCAGCTTAGAGACAGGGAAGAAACTGTTTTTT. This sequence encodes CASSLETGKKLFF. V usage is TRBV7-9 and J usage is TRBJ1-4, with 7 bases that match TRBD1. The CDR3 is 13 amino acids. Germline V gene lookup returns CDR1 SEHNR and CDR2 FQNEAQ (reference sequence). V was pared by 1 base and J by 11 bases, with 4 bases of the junction left unmatched. Full variable domain (missing parts from reference TRBV7-9 and TRBJ1-4): DTGVSQNPRHKITKRGQNVTFRCDPISEHNRLYWYRQTLGQGPEFLTYFQNEAQLEKSRLLSDRFSAERPKGSFSTLEIQRTEQGDSAMYLCASSLETGKKLFFGSGTQLSVL.

V usage is TRBV5-1 and J usage is TRBJ1-1; D ambiguous. Germline CDR1 is SGHRS and CDR2 is YFSETQ. The CDR3 is 13 residues long. V lost 3 bases and J lost 2, with 8 bases in between. The chain's CDR3 is CASSSQINTEAFF. DNA for the CDR3: TGCGCCAGCAGCTCTCAGATTAACACTGAAGCTTTCTTT.

The J gene is TRBJ1-2, the V gene TRBV30; the D is unclear. Germline assignment: CDR1 GTSNPN and CDR2 SVGIG (reference sequence). This CDR3 contains 13 residues. V gave up 3 bases and J gave up 2 bases, with 10 bases separating them. The CDR3 DNA reads as TGTGCCTGGAGCCTCGGGTGGAACTATGGCTACACCTTC. It codes for CAWSLGWNYGYTF.

This chain joins TRBV2 and TRBJ1-2; TRBD1 agrees at 8 bases. CDR3 length equals 14 residues. The trim removed 1 base at V and 7 bases at J, leaving 5 bases unmatched. Germline V gives CDR1 SNHLY, CDR2 FYNNEI. The CDR3 loop reads CASSEGTGSVGYTF. The CDR3 DNA follows: TGTGCCAGCAGTGAAGGGACAGGGTCGGTTGGCTACACCTTC.

The chain couples TRBV27 to TRBJ2-2; D gene uncertain. The CDR3 runs 12 residues. V was pared by 2 bases and J by 6 bases, with 4 bases between. CDR1 and CDR2 (germline): MNHEY, SMNVEV (reference sequence). CDR3 sequence (DNA): TGTGCCAGCAGTTTAGGCTCCGGGGAGCTGTTTTTT. Its protein product is CASSLGSGELFF.

The rearrangement uses TRBV29-1 and TRBJ2-7; maybe TRBD1 (6 bases). This CDR3 is 12 amino acids long. CDR1 and CDR2 (germline): SQVTM, ANQGSEA. The V gene lost 6 bases and the J gene lost 3 bases, with 12 bases spanning the gap. In DNA form, the CDR3 reads TGCAGCGTCCGGACAGCAAACTACGAGCAGTACTTC. Its protein product is CSVRTANYEQYF.

This chain joins TRBV6-2 or TRBV6-3 and TRBJ2-5; 7 positions agree with TRBD2. The CDR3 sequence is 13 residues long. The V segment lost 5 bases and the J segment 3 bases; nucleotides outside the gene matches: 3. CDR1 and CDR2 from the germline V gene are MNHEY and SVGEGT. The CDR3 reads CASSALAEETQYF. The CDR3 DNA is TGTGCCAGCAGTGCCCTAGCGGAAGAGACCCAGTACTTC.

This rearrangement joins TRBV24-1 to TRBJ2-1; 8 bases line up with TRBD1. From germline, CDR1 is KGHDR and CDR2 SFDVKD. The CDR3 is 16 amino acids. V lost 4 bases and J lost 6; bases outside the gene matches: 10. The CDR3, as DNA: TGTGCCACCAGTGAGCCCACAGGGGGAGGTTTCAATGAGCAGTTCTTC. Protein sequence: CATSEPTGGGFNEQFF.

The V and J genes are TRBV2 and TRBJ1-1; 8 bases map to TRBD1. The germline V gene has CDR1 SNHLY and CDR2 FYNNEI. Trimming took 3 bases from V and 6 from J; bases not matched to a gene: 3. This CDR3 has 13 residues. In DNA form, the CDR3 reads TGTGCCAGCAGTGATGGGACAGGCGCTGAAGCTTTCTTT. As protein: CASSDGTGAEAFF.

Remarks on this clone: Compared with germline, one end of the junction differs, possibly owing to a read error. The chain is built from TRBV4-1 and TRBJ1-1, with D perhaps TRBD1 (5 bases). The CDR3 is 17 amino acids. Germline lookup yields CDR1 MGHRA and CDR2 YSYEKL. CDR3 DNA sequence: TGCGCCAGCAGCCTATCTGGGGGACTGAACCCGAACGCTGAAGCTTTCTTT. As protein: CASSLSGGLNPNAEAFF.

The chain uses TRBV11-2 and TRBJ2-3; maybe TRBD2 (6 bases). This CDR3 is built from 16 residues. CDR1 and CDR2 from the germline V gene are SGHAT and FQNNGV. Trimming stripped 5 bases from V and 0 bases from J, with 15 bases between. This CDR3 reads CASSPRTGGSTDTQYF. In nucleotides, the CDR3 is TGTGCCAGCAGCCCCCGAACTGGGGGGAGCACAGATACGCAGTATTTT. Using reference TRBV11-2 and TRBJ2-3 for the parts outside the CDR3, the full variable domain is EAGVAQSPRYKIIEKRQSVAFWCNPISGHATLYWYQQILGQGPKLLIQFQNNGVVDDSQLPKDRFSAERLKGVDSTLKIQPAKLEDSAVYLCASSPRTGGSTDTQYFGPGTRLTVL.

The rearrangement joins TRBV25-1 to TRBJ1-1, with D perhaps matching TRBD1 (5 bases). This CDR3 region has 14 residues. Trimming stripped 1 base from V and 10 bases from J, with 16 bases between. From germline, CDR1 is MGHDK and CDR2 SYGVNS. The CDR3: CASSESGRVGRAFF. CDR3 coding DNA: TGTGCCAGCAGTGAATCCGGCAGGGTTGGACGAGCTTTCTTT.

This clone came up a few times. The rearrangement links TRBV6-5 to TRBJ2-1; D perhaps matches TRBD2 (6 bases). Germline lookup yields CDR1 MNHEY and CDR2 SVGAGI. The V and J ends lost 2 bases and 8 bases respectively, with 10 bases between them. The CDR3 runs 13 residues. In DNA, the CDR3 is TGTGCCAGCAGTTACCCGGGACTCTATGAGCAGTTCTTC. This codes for CASSYPGLYEQFF.

In DNA, the CDR3 is TGTGCCAGCAGCTACCTCGGTGGTAGCGGGGAGAGCACAGATACGCAGTATTTT. Translation: CASSYLGGSGESTDTQYF. This chain links TRBV7-2 with TRBJ2-3; 8 nucleotides line up with TRBD2. V was clipped by 4 bases and J by 0 bases; unmatched bases: 12. The length of the CDR3 is 18 residues. Germline V lookup: CDR1 SGHTA, CDR2 FQGNSA.